This is a list of T cell receptor beta chains from one sample in a study of blood T cell repertoires in COVID-19. The assay was immunoSEQ multiplex PCR, and TCRdb's table has in-frame clones only and misses some. The data contain around 170,000 clones, 70% to 90% of them singletons. Sequencing was performed on peripheral blood. The receptors stem from a man in his fifties or sixties with active or convalescent COVID-19. The CDR3 runs from the conserved cysteine through the conserved F or W. The D gene is left open where the match is weak. Only some rows state a clone size, as once, few, many or a class for expanded clones.

CDR3aa: CASSLTPLNGGVTEAFF
CDR3nt: TGCGCCAGCAGCCTAACGCCCCTTAACGGGGGTGTCACTGAAGCTTTCTTT
abundance: -
v_gene: TRBV4-1
j_gene: TRBJ1-1
d_gene: -

CDR3aa: CASGTGNQPQHF
CDR3nt: TGTGCCAGCGGGACAGGTAATCAGCCCCAGCATTTT
abundance: few
v_gene: TRBV6-5
j_gene: TRBJ1-5
d_gene: TRBD1

CDR3aa: CATSSRVLRWDTEAFF
CDR3nt: TGTGCCACCAGCTCTCGGGTTTTGAGGTGGGACACTGAAGCTTTCTTT
abundance: once
v_gene: TRBV15
j_gene: TRBJ1-1
d_gene: -

CDR3aa: CASSYSTGNTEAFF
CDR3nt: TGTGCCAGCAGTTACTCGACAGGGAACACTGAAGCTTTCTTT
abundance: -
v_gene: TRBV6-6
j_gene: TRBJ1-1
d_gene: -

CDR3aa: CASSRPGTGAEKLFF
CDR3nt: TGTGCCAGCAGCCGGCCCGGGACAGGGGCCGAAAAACTGTTTTTT
abundance: -
v_gene: TRBV7-9
j_gene: TRBJ1-4
d_gene: TRBD1

CDR3aa: CASSNPQTGGHYNEQFF
CDR3nt: TGTGCCAGTAGTAACCCTCAGACGGGAGGACACTACAATGAGCAGTTCTTC
abundance: few
v_gene: TRBV19
j_gene: TRBJ2-1
d_gene: TRBD2

CDR3aa: CASSSLGDLLTLAGLNEQFF
CDR3nt: TGTGCCAGCAGCTCTCTGGGGGACCTATTAACACTAGCGGGACTTAATGAGCAGTTCTTC
abundance: -
v_gene: TRBV21-1
j_gene: TRBJ2-1
d_gene: -

CDR3aa: CASSPGLWDSPLHF
CDR3nt: TGTGCCAGCAGCCCGGGACTCTGGGATTCACCCCTCCACTTT
abundance: -
v_gene: TRBV7-2
j_gene: TRBJ1-6
d_gene: -

CDR3aa: CASRPPEAGATHEQFF
CDR3nt: TGTGCCAGTAGACCCCCCGAAGCGGGGGCCACGCATGAGCAGTTCTTC
abundance: -
v_gene: TRBV19
j_gene: TRBJ2-1
d_gene: TRBD2

CDR3aa: CASSSGRAGETQYF
CDR3nt: TGTGCCAGCAGTTCGGGGAGGGCTGGGGAGACCCAGTACTTC
abundance: -
v_gene: TRBV11-1
j_gene: TRBJ2-5
d_gene: TRBD2

CDR3aa: CATSGGTSDRGDTQYF
CDR3nt: TGTGCCACCAGTGGGGGGACTAGCGACCGGGGAGATACGCAGTATTTT
abundance: -
v_gene: TRBV24-1
j_gene: TRBJ2-3
d_gene: TRBD2

CDR3aa: CASSPLTGVNTEAFF
CDR3nt: TGTGCCAGCAGCCCCCTGACAGGAGTTAACACTGAAGCTTTCTTT
abundance: -
v_gene: TRBV5-6
j_gene: TRBJ1-1
d_gene: -

CDR3aa: CASSYVQGPMFAF
CDR3nt: TGTGCCAGCAGTTATGTACAGGGCCCAATGTTCGCCTTT
abundance: -
v_gene: TRBV6-2/TRBV6-3
j_gene: TRBJ1-1
d_gene: -

CDR3aa: CSGVGNTEAFF
CDR3nt: TGCAGCGGGGTTGGGAACACTGAAGCTTTCTTT
abundance: -
v_gene: TRBV20-1
j_gene: TRBJ1-1
d_gene: -

CDR3aa: CATATGVNSPLHF
CDR3nt: TGTGCCACAGCGACAGGGGTAAATTCACCCCTCCACTTT
abundance: -
v_gene: TRBV15
j_gene: TRBJ1-6
d_gene: TRBD1

CDR3aa: CAWGRDRGETQYF
CDR3nt: TGTGCCTGGGGTAGGGACAGGGGGGAGACCCAGTACTTC
abundance: many
v_gene: TRBV30
j_gene: TRBJ2-5
d_gene: TRBD1

CDR3aa: CASSLEGFSDTQYF
CDR3nt: TGTGCCAGCAGCTTGGAGGGGTTCTCAGATACGCAGTATTTT
abundance: -
v_gene: TRBV5-4
j_gene: TRBJ2-3
d_gene: -

CDR3aa: CASSYSSYSNQPQHF
CDR3nt: TGTGCCAGCAGTTATTCGTCTTATAGCAATCAGCCCCAGCATTTT
abundance: -
v_gene: TRBV6-2/TRBV6-3
j_gene: TRBJ1-5
d_gene: -

CDR3aa: CASRAGTSTQYF
CDR3nt: TGTGCCAGCAGGGCCGGGACATCTACGCAGTATTTT
abundance: -
v_gene: TRBV12-3/TRBV12-4
j_gene: TRBJ2-3
d_gene: -

CDR3aa: CATSRQGSGELFF
CDR3nt: TGTGCCACCAGCAGACAGGGGTCCGGGGAGCTGTTTTTT
abundance: -
v_gene: TRBV15
j_gene: TRBJ2-2
d_gene: -

CDR3aa: CASSLLSTGDKVIGYTF
CDR3nt: TGTGCCAGCAGCCTACTGTCGACAGGGGACAAGGTCATTGGCTACACCTTC
abundance: -
v_gene: TRBV27
j_gene: TRBJ1-2
d_gene: TRBD1

CDR3aa: CASSLDTDDYGYTF
CDR3nt: TGTGCCAGCAGCTTGGACACGGACGACTATGGCTACACCTTC
abundance: once
v_gene: TRBV7-3
j_gene: TRBJ1-2
d_gene: -

CDR3aa: CASSQDLDRPGGYTF
CDR3nt: TGCGCCAGCAGCCAAGATCTGGACAGGCCGGGGGGCTACACCTTC
abundance: -
v_gene: TRBV4-1
j_gene: TRBJ1-2
d_gene: TRBD1

CDR3aa: CATSRSRQGNEKLFF
CDR3nt: TGTGCCACCAGCAGATCCAGACAGGGGAATGAAAAACTGTTTTTT
abundance: -
v_gene: TRBV15
j_gene: TRBJ1-4
d_gene: TRBD1

CDR3aa: CASSPQTGRGTEAFF
CDR3nt: TGTGCCAGCTCACCTCAGACAGGGCGGGGCACTGAAGCTTTCTTT
abundance: -
v_gene: TRBV18
j_gene: TRBJ1-1
d_gene: TRBD1

CDR3aa: CASSRLGVVEQYF
CDR3nt: TGTGCCAGCAGCCGTTTAGGGGTGGTCGAGCAGTACTTC
abundance: -
v_gene: TRBV4-2
j_gene: TRBJ2-7
d_gene: -

CDR3aa: CASSPQSRDRGGYTF
CDR3nt: TGTGCCAGCAGCCCACAGTCCCGGGACAGGGGTGGCTACACCTTC
abundance: -
v_gene: TRBV7-2
j_gene: TRBJ1-2
d_gene: TRBD1

CDR3aa: CASSQDWRGSTDTQYF
CDR3nt: TGCGCCAGCAGCCAAGATTGGAGGGGAAGCACAGATACGCAGTATTTT
abundance: once
v_gene: TRBV4-1
j_gene: TRBJ2-3
d_gene: -

CDR3aa: CASRKGQGMNTEAFF
CDR3nt: TGTGCCAGTAGGAAGGGACAGGGGATGAACACTGAAGCTTTCTTT
abundance: -
v_gene: TRBV19
j_gene: TRBJ1-1
d_gene: TRBD1

CDR3aa: CASSSRQGAETQYF
CDR3nt: TGTGCCAGCAGCTCCAGACAGGGGGCAGAGACCCAGTACTTC
abundance: -
v_gene: TRBV7-9
j_gene: TRBJ2-5
d_gene: TRBD1

CDR3aa: CASTRIWQGNGNTIYF
CDR3nt: TGTGCCAGTACCCGGATATGGCAGGGGAATGGAAACACCATATATTTT
abundance: once
v_gene: TRBV19
j_gene: TRBJ1-3
d_gene: -

CDR3aa: CASSPGGVLENEQYF
CDR3nt: TGTGCCAGCAGCCCGGGGGGGGTCCTTGAAAACGAGCAGTACTTC
abundance: -
v_gene: TRBV11-2
j_gene: TRBJ2-7
d_gene: TRBD2

CDR3aa: CASRGTEAEQFF
CDR3nt: TGTGCCAGCAGGGGGACAGAAGCTGAGCAGTTCTTC
abundance: -
v_gene: TRBV2
j_gene: TRBJ2-1
d_gene: TRBD1

CDR3aa: CASSPGTGRDEQYF
CDR3nt: TGTGCCAGCAGTCCCGGGACAGGGAGAGACGAGCAGTACTTC
abundance: -
v_gene: TRBV6-5
j_gene: TRBJ2-7
d_gene: TRBD1

CDR3aa: CASSPVGQQETQYF
CDR3nt: TGCGCCAGCAGCCCCGTGGGACAACAAGAGACCCAGTACTTC
abundance: -
v_gene: TRBV4-1
j_gene: TRBJ2-5
d_gene: -

CDR3aa: CASSQTPDTSYEQYF
CDR3nt: TGCGCCAGCAGCCAGACCCCCGACACATCCTACGAGCAGTACTTC
abundance: few
v_gene: TRBV4-1
j_gene: TRBJ2-7
d_gene: -

CDR3aa: CASSPDRAGGEQFF
CDR3nt: TGTGCCAGCTCTCCGGACAGGGCCGGTGGTGAGCAGTTCTTC
abundance: -
v_gene: TRBV18
j_gene: TRBJ2-1
d_gene: TRBD1

CDR3aa: CASSQSPGTDNEKLFF
CDR3nt: TGCGCCAGCAGCCAATCACCCGGGACAGATAATGAAAAACTGTTTTTT
abundance: -
v_gene: TRBV4-1
j_gene: TRBJ1-4
d_gene: TRBD1

CDR3aa: CASSPTGGYEQYF
CDR3nt: TGTGCCAGCAGCCCAACAGGGGGCTACGAGCAGTACTTC
abundance: -
v_gene: TRBV7-3
j_gene: TRBJ2-7
d_gene: TRBD1

CDR3aa: CASSLRGGRNTIYF
CDR3nt: TGTGCCAGCAGCTTGCGGGGGGGCCGAAACACCATATATTTT
abundance: -
v_gene: TRBV5-6
j_gene: TRBJ1-3
d_gene: -

CDR3aa: CASSVGGDNYGYTF
CDR3nt: TGTGCCAGCAGCGTAGGGGGGGATAACTATGGCTACACCTTC
abundance: -
v_gene: TRBV9
j_gene: TRBJ1-2
d_gene: -

CDR3aa: CATWAGDNEKLFF
CDR3nt: TGTGCCACCTGGGCGGGGGATAATGAAAAACTGTTTTTT
abundance: -
v_gene: TRBV10-3
j_gene: TRBJ1-4
d_gene: -

CDR3aa: CASSHIVSESSYNEQFF
CDR3nt: TGTGCCAGCAGCCATATAGTGTCGGAGAGCTCCTACAATGAGCAGTTCTTC
abundance: -
v_gene: TRBV3-1/TRBV3-2
j_gene: TRBJ2-1
d_gene: -

CDR3aa: CASSLIGTVNTEAFF
CDR3nt: TGTGCCAGCAGCTTAATCGGGACAGTGAACACTGAAGCTTTCTTT
abundance: -
v_gene: TRBV11-1
j_gene: TRBJ1-1
d_gene: TRBD1

CDR3aa: CASSAGRGGNEQFF
CDR3nt: TGTGCCAGCAGTGCGGGCCGAGGAGGAAATGAGCAGTTCTTC
abundance: -
v_gene: TRBV6-2/TRBV6-3
j_gene: TRBJ2-1
d_gene: -

CDR3aa: CASSLAYGGYSYEQYF
CDR3nt: TGTGCCAGCAGCTTGGCTTATGGCGGCTATTCCTACGAGCAGTACTTC
abundance: once
v_gene: TRBV5-4
j_gene: TRBJ2-7
d_gene: -

CDR3aa: CASSRDPGDQPQHF
CDR3nt: TGTGCCAGCAGTCGGGATCCCGGGGATCAGCCCCAGCATTTT
abundance: -
v_gene: TRBV27
j_gene: TRBJ1-5
d_gene: -